This entry concerns a single TCR beta chain. Its matching antigen is unknown. This sample is drawn from a study of regulatory T cells in long-lasting Graves disease. The germline CDR1 and CDR2 sequences are SGDLS and YYNGEE. Unmatched junction bases numbered 4, after V lost 0 bases and J lost 6 bases. The CDR3 consists of 15 residues. Libraries of TCR beta came from iRepertoire HTBI primers plus Arm-PCR of CDR3 regions. TCRdb redid the calling of the multiplex PCR reads with MiXCR, one entry per CDR3 protein. The sample has about 560,000 distinct CDR3 sequences; roughly 16% are singletons. Time point defined: newly diagnosed GD, antithyroid drugs for less than 3 months. Preparation of the TCR library used RNA extracted from PBMCs. All patients originated from an endocrinology department located in Xi'an, China. Study outcomes and limitations: Persistent patients had more shared public clonotypes (about 2,700) than new patients (about 920).

The same sample was also studied in work on T cells in Graves' hyperthyroidism and ophthalmopathy. That study reports: An absence of ophthalmopathy progression within 18 months meant stable Graves' hyperthyroidism.

This material consisted of peripheral blood mononuclear cells (PBMCs), taken at new diagnosis, from a patient treated with antithyroid drugs. The receptor comes from a man younger than 35 with Graves disease. This rearrangement joins TRBV9 to TRBJ2-1; 9 bases map to TRBD2. In nucleotides, the CDR3 is TGTGCCAGCAGCGTAGTTGGCGGGGGGGGCAATGAGCAGTTCTTC. The encoded protein is CASSVVGGGGNEQFF.